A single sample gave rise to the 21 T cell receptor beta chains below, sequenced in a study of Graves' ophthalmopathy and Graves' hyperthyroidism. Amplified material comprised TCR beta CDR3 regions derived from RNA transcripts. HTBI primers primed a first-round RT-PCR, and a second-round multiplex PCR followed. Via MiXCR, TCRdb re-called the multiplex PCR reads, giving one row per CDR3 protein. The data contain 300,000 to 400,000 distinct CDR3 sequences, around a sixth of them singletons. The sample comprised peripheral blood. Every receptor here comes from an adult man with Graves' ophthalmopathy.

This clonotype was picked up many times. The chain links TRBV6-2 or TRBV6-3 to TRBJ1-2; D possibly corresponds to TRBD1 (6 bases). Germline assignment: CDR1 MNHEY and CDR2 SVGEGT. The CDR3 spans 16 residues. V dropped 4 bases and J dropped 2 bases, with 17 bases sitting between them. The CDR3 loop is CASSFRNRATNYGYTF. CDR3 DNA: TGTGCCAGCAGTTTCCGTAACAGGGCAACGAACTATGGCTACACCTTC.

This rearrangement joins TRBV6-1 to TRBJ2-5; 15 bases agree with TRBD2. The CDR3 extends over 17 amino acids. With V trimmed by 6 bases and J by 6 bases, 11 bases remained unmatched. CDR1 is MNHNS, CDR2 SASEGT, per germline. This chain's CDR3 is CASSPPGLAGGRKTQYF. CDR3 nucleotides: TGTGCCAGCAGCCCTCCGGGACTAGCGGGAGGTCGGAAGACCCAGTACTTC.

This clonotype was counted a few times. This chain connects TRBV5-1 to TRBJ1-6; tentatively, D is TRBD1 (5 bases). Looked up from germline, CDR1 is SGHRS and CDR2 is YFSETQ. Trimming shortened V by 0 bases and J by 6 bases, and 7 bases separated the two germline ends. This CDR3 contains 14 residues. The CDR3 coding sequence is TGCGCCAGCAGCTTGGAGGGACTTAATTCACCCCTCCACTTT. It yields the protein CASSLEGLNSPLHF.

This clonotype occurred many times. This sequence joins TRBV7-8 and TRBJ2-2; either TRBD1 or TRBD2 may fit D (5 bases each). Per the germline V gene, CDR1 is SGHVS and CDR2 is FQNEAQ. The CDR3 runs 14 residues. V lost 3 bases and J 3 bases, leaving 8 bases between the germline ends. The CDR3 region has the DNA TGTGCCAGCAGCTTGGGGGATTACACCGGGGAGCTGTTTTTT. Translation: CASSLGDYTGELFF.

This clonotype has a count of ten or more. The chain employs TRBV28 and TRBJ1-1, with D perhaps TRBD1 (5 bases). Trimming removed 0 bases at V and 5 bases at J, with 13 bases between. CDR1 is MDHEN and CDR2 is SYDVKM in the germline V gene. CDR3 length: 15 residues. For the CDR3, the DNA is TGTGCCAGCAGTTTATGGGAACGGAGGGGAACTGAAGCTTTCTTT. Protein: CASSLWERRGTEAFF.

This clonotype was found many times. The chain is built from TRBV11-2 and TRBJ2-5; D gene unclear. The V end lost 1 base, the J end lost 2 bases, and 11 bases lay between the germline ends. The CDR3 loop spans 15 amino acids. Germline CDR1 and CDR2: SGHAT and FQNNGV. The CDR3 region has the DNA TGTGCCAGCAGCTTAGCTACACCGGTTCAAGAGACCCAGTACTTC. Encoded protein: CASSLATPVQETQYF.

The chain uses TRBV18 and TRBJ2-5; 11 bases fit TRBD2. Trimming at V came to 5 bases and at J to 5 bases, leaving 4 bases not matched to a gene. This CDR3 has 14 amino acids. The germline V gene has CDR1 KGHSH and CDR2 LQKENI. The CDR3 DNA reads TGTGCCAGCTCATCACTAGCGGGAGCTGAGACCCAGTACTTC. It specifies CASSSLAGAETQYF.

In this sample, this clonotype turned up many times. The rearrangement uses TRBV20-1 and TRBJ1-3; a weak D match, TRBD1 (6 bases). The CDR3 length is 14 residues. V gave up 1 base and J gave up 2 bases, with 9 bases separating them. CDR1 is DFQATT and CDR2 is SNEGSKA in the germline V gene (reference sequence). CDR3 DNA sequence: TGCAGTGCTAGAGGGTACAGGGCTGGAAACACCATATATTTT. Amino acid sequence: CSARGYRAGNTIYF.

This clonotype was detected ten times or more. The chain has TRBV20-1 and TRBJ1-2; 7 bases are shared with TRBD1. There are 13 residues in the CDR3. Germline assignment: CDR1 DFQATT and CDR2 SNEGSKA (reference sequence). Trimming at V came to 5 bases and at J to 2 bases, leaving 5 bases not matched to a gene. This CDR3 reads CSARDRENYGYTF. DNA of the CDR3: TGCAGTGCTCGGGACAGAGAAAACTATGGCTACACCTTC.

In DNA form, the CDR3 reads TGTGCCAGTAGTAAGAATGATCAGCCCCAGCATTTT. It yields the protein CASSKNDQPQHF. The chain employs TRBV19 and TRBJ1-5; D ambiguous. The germline CDR1 and CDR2 sequences are LNHDA and SQIVND (reference sequence). Trimming stripped 4 bases from V and 5 bases from J, with 6 bases between. The CDR3 totals 12 residues.

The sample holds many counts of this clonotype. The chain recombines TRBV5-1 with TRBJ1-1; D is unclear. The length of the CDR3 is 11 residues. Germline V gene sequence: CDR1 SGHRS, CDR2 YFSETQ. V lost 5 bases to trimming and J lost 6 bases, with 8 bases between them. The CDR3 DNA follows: TGCGCCAGCAGAGGTAGTTCTGAAGCTTTCTTT. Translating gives CASRGSSEAFF.

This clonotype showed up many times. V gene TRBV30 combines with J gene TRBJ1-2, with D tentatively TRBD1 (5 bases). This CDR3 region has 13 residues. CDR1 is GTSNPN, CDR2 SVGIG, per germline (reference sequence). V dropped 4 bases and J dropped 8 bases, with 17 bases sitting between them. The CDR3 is CAWTSLGGRGYTF. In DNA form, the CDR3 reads TGTGCCTGGACCAGCCTGGGGGGAAGGGGCTACACCTTC.

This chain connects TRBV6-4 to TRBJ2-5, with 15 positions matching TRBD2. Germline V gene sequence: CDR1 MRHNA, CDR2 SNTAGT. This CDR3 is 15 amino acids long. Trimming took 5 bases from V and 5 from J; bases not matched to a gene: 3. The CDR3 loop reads CASSPGTSGGETQYF. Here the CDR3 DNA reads TGTGCCAGCAGTCCCGGGACTAGCGGGGGGGAGACCCAGTACTTC.

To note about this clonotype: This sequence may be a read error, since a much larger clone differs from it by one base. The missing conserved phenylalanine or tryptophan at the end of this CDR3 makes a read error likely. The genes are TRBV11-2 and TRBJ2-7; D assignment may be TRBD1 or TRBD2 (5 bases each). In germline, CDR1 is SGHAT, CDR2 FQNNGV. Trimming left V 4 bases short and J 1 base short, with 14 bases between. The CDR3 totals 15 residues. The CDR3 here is CASSSSPGRSYEQYY. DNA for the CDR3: TGTGCCAGCAGCTCCAGCCCGGGACGGTCCTACGAGCAGTACTAC.

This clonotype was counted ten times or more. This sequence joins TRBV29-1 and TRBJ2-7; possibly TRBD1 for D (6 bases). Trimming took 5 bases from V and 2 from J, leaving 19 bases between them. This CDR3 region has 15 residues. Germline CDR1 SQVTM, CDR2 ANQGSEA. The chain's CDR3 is CSVSPRGGQTYEQYF. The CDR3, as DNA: TGCAGCGTTAGCCCCAGGGGCGGACAGACCTACGAGCAGTACTTC.

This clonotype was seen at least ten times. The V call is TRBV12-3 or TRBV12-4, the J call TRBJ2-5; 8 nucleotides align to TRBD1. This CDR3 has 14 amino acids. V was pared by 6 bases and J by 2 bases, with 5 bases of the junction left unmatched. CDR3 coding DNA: TGTGCCAGCAGCGGGACAGGTGGGCAAGAGACCCAGTACTTC. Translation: CASSGTGGQETQYF.

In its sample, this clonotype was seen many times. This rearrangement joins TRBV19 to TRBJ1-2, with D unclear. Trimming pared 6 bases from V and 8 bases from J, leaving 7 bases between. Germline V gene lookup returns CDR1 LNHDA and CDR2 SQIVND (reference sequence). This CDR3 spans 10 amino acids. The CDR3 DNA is TGTGCCAGTAGAAAGAACGGCTACACCTTC. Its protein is CASRKNGYTF.

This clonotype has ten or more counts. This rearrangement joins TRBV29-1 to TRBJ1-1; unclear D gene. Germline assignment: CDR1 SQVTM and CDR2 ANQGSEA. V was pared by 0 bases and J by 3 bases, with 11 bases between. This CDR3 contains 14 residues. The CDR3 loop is CSVEDPGRHTEAFF. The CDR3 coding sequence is TGCAGCGTTGAAGATCCGGGTAGGCACACTGAAGCTTTCTTT.

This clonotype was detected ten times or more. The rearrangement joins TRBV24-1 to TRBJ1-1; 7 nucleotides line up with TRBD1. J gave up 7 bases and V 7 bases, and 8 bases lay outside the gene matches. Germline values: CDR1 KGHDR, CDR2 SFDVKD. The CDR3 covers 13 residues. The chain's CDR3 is CATRGTARNEAFF. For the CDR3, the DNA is TGTGCCACCAGGGGGACAGCGCGGAATGAAGCTTTCTTT.

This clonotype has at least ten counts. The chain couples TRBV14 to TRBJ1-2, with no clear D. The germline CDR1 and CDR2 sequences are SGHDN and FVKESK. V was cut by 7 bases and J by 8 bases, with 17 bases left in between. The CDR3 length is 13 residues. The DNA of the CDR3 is TGTGCCAGCAAGCAGCCCCAAGGGAGCGGCTACACCTTC. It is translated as CASKQPQGSGYTF. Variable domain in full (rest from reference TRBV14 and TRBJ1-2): EAGVTQFPSHSVIEKGQTVTLRCDPISGHDNLYWYRRVMGKEIKFLLHFVKESKQDESGMPNNRFLAERTGGTYSTLKVQPAELEDSGVYFCASKQPQGSGYTFGSGTRLTVV.

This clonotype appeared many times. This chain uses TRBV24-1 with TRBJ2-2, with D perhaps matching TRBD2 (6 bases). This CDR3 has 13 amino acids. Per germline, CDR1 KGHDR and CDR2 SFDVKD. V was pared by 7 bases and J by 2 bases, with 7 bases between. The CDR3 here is CATREGNTGELFF. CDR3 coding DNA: TGTGCCACCAGGGAGGGAAACACCGGGGAGCTGTTTTTT.